The 27 T cell receptor beta chains below were found in one sample sequenced in a study of cytotoxic CD8 clonotypes in ibrutinib-treated CLL (dated by TCRdb to the early 2020s). Receptor amplification or capture employed the immunoSEQ multiplex PCR assay. What TCRdb holds here is the immuneACCESS table cut down to in-frame rearrangements. Part of the clones is not present; checked against another copy, under half of the missing clones reflect an unresolved V gene, and the others are unexplained. This sample is represented by roughly 150,000 clones; about four fifths of them were singletons. The ten top clones hold roughly 1.9% of the sample. According to the study, the label for this sample's time point signals: 12 months on ibrutinib. This specimen was PBMCs, taken after 12 months of ibrutinib treatment. The receptors shown here come from a human donor with chronic lymphocytic leukemia.

In its sample, this clone was seen a few times. The chain is built from TRBV28 and TRBJ2-3; 7 nucleotides line up with TRBD1. V was clipped by 6 bases and J by 4 bases; unmatched bases: 4. Germline values: CDR1 MDHEN, CDR2 SYDVKM. This CDR3 spans 13 amino acids. In DNA form, the CDR3 reads TGTGCCAGCAGCTTGACAGGGTCAGATACGCAGTATTTT. This sequence encodes CASSLTGSDTQYF.

The chain is built from TRBV4-2 and TRBJ1-3, with D possibly TRBD1 on 5 matching bases. CDR1 and CDR2 (germline): LGHNA, YNFKEQ. Deletions cut 1 base from V and 3 bases from J, with 16 bases between. This CDR3 has 17 residues. The CDR3 DNA follows: TGTGCCAGCAGCCAAGCAATGATCCAAAGGGGTGGAAACACCATATATTTT. It translates to CASSQAMIQRGGNTIYF.

The genes are TRBV9 and TRBJ2-3; TRBD1 agrees at 7 bases. Trimming took 3 bases from V and 3 from J; bases not matched to a gene: 10. Germline V CDR1 and CDR2: SGDLS, YYNGEE. The CDR3 totals 16 residues. The chain's CDR3 is CASSGTQGRRTDTQYF. The CDR3 DNA is TGTGCCAGCAGCGGAACACAGGGGCGCAGGACAGATACGCAGTATTTT. Together with reference TRBV9 and TRBJ2-3, the CDR3 gives the full variable domain: DSGVTQTPKHLITATGQRVTLRCSPRSGDLSVYWYQQSLDQGLQFLIQYYNGEERAKGNILERFSAQQFPDLHSELNLSSLELGDSALYFCASSGTQGRRTDTQYFGPGTRLTVL.

The genes are TRBV4-2 and TRBJ1-2, with D tentatively TRBD1 (5 bases). V was cut by 2 bases and J by 8 bases, with 9 bases left in between. Per germline, CDR1 LGHNA and CDR2 YNFKEQ. CDR3 length: 12 amino acids. The CDR3, as DNA: TGTGCCAGCAGCCAAAGACGGGACGGCTACACCTTC. Translating it yields CASSQRRDGYTF.

The rearrangement joins TRBV14 to TRBJ2-5; D uncertain. Germline loops: CDR1 SGHDN, CDR2 FVKESK. CDR3 length: 15 amino acids. Trimming took off 0 bases at V and 2 bases at J, with 10 bases between the two ends. The CDR3, as DNA: TGTGCCAGCAGCCAAGATTACGGGCGTCAAGAGACCCAGTACTTC. It translates to CASSQDYGRQETQYF.

V is TRBV19 and J is TRBJ2-7; TRBD2 matches at 9 bases. V lost 1 base, J lost 7 bases, and 8 bases stayed unmatched. CDR3 length: 15 residues. Germline V gene sequence: CDR1 LNHDA, CDR2 SQIVND (reference sequence). In DNA, the CDR3 is TGTGCCAGTAGTATAGGTACTAGCGGGTGGTATGAGCAGTACTTC. It specifies CASSIGTSGWYEQYF.

The V call is TRBV11-2, the J call TRBJ2-3; 9 bases fit TRBD2. V gave up 3 bases and J gave up 0 bases; unmatched junction bases: 4. The CDR3 is made up of 16 amino acids. The V gene's germline CDR1 is SGHAT and CDR2 FQNNGV. CDR3 sequence reads: CASSFSSGTSTDTQYF. CDR3 nucleotide sequence: TGTGCCAGCAGCTTCTCTAGCGGGACCAGCACAGATACGCAGTATTTT.

The V call is TRBV29-1, the J call TRBJ1-2; a possible D gene is TRBD1 (6 bases). The germline V and J ends were trimmed by 2 bases and 4 bases, with 11 bases remaining between them. Germline lookup yields CDR1 SQVTM and CDR2 ANQGSEA. The length of the CDR3 is 13 residues. As DNA, the CDR3 is TGCAGCGTTGAATCGGGGGGCGCCTATGGCTACACCTTC. Encoded protein: CSVESGGAYGYTF.

The chain combines TRBV6-5 with TRBJ1-2; D is undetermined. Germline-derived CDR1 and CDR2 are MNHEY and SVGAGI. Trimming pared 0 bases from V and 4 bases from J, leaving 9 bases between. The CDR3 is 14 residues long. CDR3 sequence (DNA): TGTGCCAGCAGTTACTCGGCCATTGGCTATGGCTACACCTTC. Translation gives CASSYSAIGYGYTF.

The CDR3 region is CASSLGYEQYF. Here the CDR3 DNA reads TGTGCCAGCAGTTTAGGGTACGAGCAGTACTTC. This chain links TRBV6-5 with TRBJ2-7; D unclear. The V and J ends lost 4 bases and 4 bases respectively, with 5 bases between them. CDR1 MNHEY and CDR2 SVGAGI come from the germline V gene. This CDR3 region has 11 residues.

The chain links TRBV5-4 to TRBJ1-2; 7 bases map to TRBD1. Trimming removed 4 bases from V and 1 base from J; junction bases left unmatched: 7. Germline CDR1 reads SGHNT; CDR2 reads YYREEE (reference sequence). The CDR3 length is 15 residues. The CDR3 spells CASSVGQRSNYGYTF. The CDR3 nucleotides are TGTGCCAGCAGCGTGGGACAGAGAAGTAACTATGGCTACACCTTC.

This chain joins TRBV13 and TRBJ1-2; 7 bases are a match to TRBD1. The V segment lost 5 bases and the J segment 1 base; nucleotides outside the gene matches: 10. This CDR3 has 16 residues. The germline gives CDR1 PRHDT, CDR2 FYEKMQ (reference sequence). The CDR3 protein is CASSAPGTEINYGYTF. CDR3 coding DNA: TGTGCCAGCAGCGCCCCCGGGACAGAAATTAACTATGGCTACACCTTC.

This clone has just one count. The chain uses TRBV25-1 and TRBJ1-2, with D possibly matching TRBD1 (5 bases). Trimming stripped 3 bases from V and 0 bases from J, with 14 bases between. The length of the CDR3 is 16 residues. The germline CDR1 and CDR2 sequences are MGHDK and SYGVNS. CDR3 residues: CASSDSGREANYGYTF. DNA for the CDR3: TGTGCCAGCAGTGATTCAGGGAGGGAAGCTAACTATGGCTACACCTTC.

The chain is built from TRBV28 and TRBJ1-3; D may be TRBD1 (6 bases). Germline loops: CDR1 MDHEN, CDR2 SYDVKM. The ends were cut back, 6 bases at V and 3 bases at J, with 12 bases in the middle. The CDR3 consists of 14 residues. The CDR3 sequence: CASSLRGNGNTIYF. The CDR3 DNA follows: TGTGCCAGCAGCTTAAGGGGGAATGGAAACACCATATATTTT.

The chain is built from TRBV30 and TRBJ2-1; no clear D. CDR3 size: 16 residues. V shed 1 base and J shed 0 bases, with 13 bases lying between them. Germline lookup yields CDR1 GTSNPN and CDR2 SVGIG (reference sequence). The CDR3 protein is CAWSARLLISYNEQFF. In nucleotides, the CDR3 is TGTGCCTGGAGTGCCCGGCTCTTAATCTCCTACAATGAGCAGTTCTTC.

J is TRBJ1-3 and V is TRBV7-6; D uncertain. The V gene's germline CDR1 is SGHVS and CDR2 FNYEAQ. This CDR3 contains 12 residues. The V gene lost 6 bases and the J gene lost 4 bases, with 7 bases spanning the gap. CDR3 DNA sequence: TGTGCCAGCAGTAGTGCCGGAAACACCATATATTTT. This translates into CASSSAGNTIYF. The full variable domain, completed using reference TRBV7-6 and TRBJ1-3, is GAGVSQSPRYKVTKRGQDVALRCDPISGHVSLYWYRQALGQGPEFLTYFNYEAQQDKSGLPNDRFSAERPEGSISTLTIQRTEQRDSAMYRCASSSAGNTIYFGEGSWLTVV.

V usage is TRBV11-2 and J usage is TRBJ2-1; a possible D gene is TRBD2 (6 bases). V lost 2 bases and J 0 bases, leaving 11 bases between the germline ends. The length of the CDR3 is 16 residues. CDR1 is SGHAT and CDR2 is FQNNGV in the germline V gene. The CDR3 here is CASSLPAGSSYNEQFF. For the CDR3, the DNA is TGTGCCAGCAGCTTACCCGCGGGGAGCTCCTACAATGAGCAGTTCTTC.

Only one count was recorded for this clone. CDR3: CASSLAHSNQPQHF. The CDR3 nucleotides are TGTGCCAGCAGCTTGGCACATAGCAATCAGCCCCAGCATTTT. The V call is TRBV5-4, the J call TRBJ1-5; D is unresolved. Germline CDR1 and CDR2: SGHNT and YYREEE (reference sequence). Trimming took 0 bases from V and 0 from J, leaving 4 bases between them. This CDR3 is built from 14 residues.

The chain is built from TRBV4-1 and TRBJ2-5; D may be TRBD1 or TRBD2 (6 bases each). Trimming pared 0 bases from V and 5 bases from J, leaving 13 bases between. Germline V gives CDR1 MGHRA, CDR2 YSYEKL. This CDR3 contains 15 residues. CDR3 nucleotides: TGCGCCAGCAGCCAAGACATAACAGGGAGGGAGACCCAGTACTTC. This sequence encodes CASSQDITGRETQYF.

The chain uses TRBV28 and TRBJ1-2; no definite D call. V was shortened by 4 bases and J by 2 bases, with 8 bases between the two germline ends. This CDR3 is 13 amino acids long. CDR1 MDHEN and CDR2 SYDVKM come from the germline V gene. The CDR3, as DNA: TGTGCCAGCAGTTCCCCGGGGAACTATGGCTACACCTTC. Translating it yields CASSSPGNYGYTF.

The chain links TRBV21-1 to TRBJ2-7; the table assigns TRBD1, which was not confirmed against the DNA. TRBV21-1 is classified as a pseudogene. The CDR3 extends over 14 amino acids. The CDR3 nucleotides are TGTGCCAGCAGCCTGGCCGACAGGGGAGACGAGCAGTACTTC. Translation gives CASSLADRGDEQYF.

This rearrangement joins TRBV6-5 to TRBJ1-5, with 7 bases fitting TRBD1. Germline lookup yields CDR1 MNHEY and CDR2 SVGAGI. This CDR3 is built from 13 residues. The junction had 4 bases not matched to a gene; V was cut back by 5 bases and J by 6 bases. CDR3 sequence reads: CASSRTGGQPQHF. DNA for the CDR3: TGTGCCAGCAGTCGGACAGGAGGTCAGCCCCAGCATTTT.

This clone was detected once. The CDR3: CASSSATSGRVETQYF. For the CDR3, the DNA is TGTGCCAGCAGCTCGGCGACTAGCGGGAGGGTGGAGACCCAGTACTTC. The chain recombines TRBV5-4 with TRBJ2-5; 14 nucleotides agree with TRBD2. V was pared by 3 bases and J by 5 bases, with 6 bases of the junction left unmatched. This CDR3 region has 16 residues. Germline V lookup: CDR1 SGHNT, CDR2 YYREEE (reference sequence).

The V gene is TRBV28, the J gene TRBJ2-7; D ambiguous. CDR3 length equals 12 residues. Between the trimmed V and J ends, which lost 2 bases and 5 bases, there was a span of 7 bases. In germline, CDR1 is MDHEN, CDR2 SYDVKM. The CDR3 region has the DNA TGTGCCAGCAGTTTAACACGAGACGAGCAGTACTTC. Protein sequence: CASSLTRDEQYF.

This clone appeared once. This sequence joins TRBV7-8 and TRBJ2-1; 8 bases match TRBD1. The J segment lost 14 bases and the V segment lost 1 base, leaving 4 bases of the junction unmatched. Germline loops: CDR1 SGHVS, CDR2 FQNEAQ. The CDR3 spans 12 residues. The CDR3, as DNA: TGTGCCAGCAGCTTAGTTCTGGACAGGGAGTTCTTC. This encodes CASSLVLDREFF. Full variable domain (outside the CDR3, taken from reference TRBV7-8 and TRBJ2-1): GAGVSQSPRYKVAKRGQDVALRCDPISGHVSLFWYQQALGQGPEFLTYFQNEAQLDKSGLPSDRFFAERPEGSVSTLKIQRTQQEDSAVYLCASSLVLDREFFGPGTRLTVL.

This clone was observed once. The rearrangement joins TRBV25-1 to TRBJ1-1; D unresolved. The CDR3 length is 11 residues. V dropped 4 bases and J dropped 4 bases, with 4 bases sitting between them. CDR1 is MGHDK and CDR2 is SYGVNS in the germline V gene. CDR3 in DNA: TGTGCCAGCAGTGGTCGCACTGAAGCTTTCTTT. The encoded protein is CASSGRTEAFF. Based on the CDR3 plus reference TRBV25-1 and TRBJ1-1, the full variable domain is EADIYQTPRYLVIGTGKKITLECSQTMGHDKMYWYQQDPGMELHLIHYSYGVNSTEKGDLSSESTVSRIRTEHFPLTLESARPSHTSQYLCASSGRTEAFFGQGTRLTVV.

This clone turned up a few times. The genes are TRBV27 and TRBJ1-2, with 7 bases lining up with TRBD1. The CDR3 length is 13 residues. V lost 8 bases to trimming and J lost 6 bases; unmatched junction nucleotides: 9. The germline V gene has CDR1 MNHEY and CDR2 SMNVEV (reference sequence). DNA for the CDR3: TGTGCCAGCTCGATGACAGGGAGGGATGGCTACACCTTC. This codes for CASSMTGRDGYTF.